Following are 17 T cell receptor beta chains from one sample sequenced in a study of blood T cell repertoires in COVID-19 (TCRdb year 2020). Library construction relied on the immunoSEQ multiplex PCR assay. The table comes from immuneACCESS by way of TCRdb, which keeps in-frame sequences with V and J called. Part of the clones is missing from these tables; in studies checked, under half for an unresolved V gene and the rest for unknown reasons. Recorded for this sample are approximately 150,000 clones; 80% to 90% of them occurred a single time. Of the sample, roughly 5% is held by the ten largest clones. Sequenced material: peripheral blood. The receptors were sampled from a woman aged 45-59 years with COVID-19, enrolled during active disease.

The V gene is TRBV5-1, the J gene TRBJ2-1, with 13 bases fitting TRBD2. Germline trimming cut 0 bases from V and 3 bases from J; bases unmatched to any gene: 6. Looked up from germline, CDR1 is SGHRS and CDR2 is YFSETQ. The CDR3 consists of 18 residues. CDR3 in amino acids: CASSLARTSGGFYNEQFF. CDR3 bases: TGCGCCAGCAGCTTGGCCAGGACTAGCGGGGGCTTCTACAATGAGCAGTTCTTC. Full variable domain (missing parts from reference TRBV5-1 and TRBJ2-1): KAGVTQTPRYLIKTRGQQVTLSCSPISGHRSVSWYQQTPGQGLQFLFEYFSETQRNKGNFPGRFSGRQFSNSRSEMNVSTLELGDSALYLCASSLARTSGGFYNEQFFGPGTRLTVL.

This sequence joins TRBV7-6 and TRBJ2-7, with 11 bases aligning to TRBD2. Trimming cost V 2 bases and J 4 bases; bases outside gene matches: 7. Per germline, CDR1 SGHVS and CDR2 FNYEAQ. The CDR3 sequence is 16 residues long. As DNA, the CDR3 is TGTGCCAGCAGCTTACTAGCGGGGGGCCCCGCTTACGAGCAGTACTTC. As protein: CASSLLAGGPAYEQYF.

The DNA for the CDR3 is TGTGCCAGCAGCCCCGACAGGAGTGGATATGGCTACACCTTC. Translation: CASSPDRSGYGYTF. The V gene is TRBV7-9, the J gene TRBJ1-2; a possible D gene is TRBD1 (6 bases). Trimming shortened V by 5 bases and J by 5 bases, and 15 bases separated the two germline ends. CDR3 length: 14 residues. Germline CDR1 and CDR2: SEHNR and FQNEAQ (reference sequence).

Regarding this clone: The sample contains more than one DNA sequence encoding this CDR3. The rearrangement joins TRBV7-9 to TRBJ1-5; D might be TRBD1 (6 bases). Germline V gives CDR1 SEHNR, CDR2 FQNEAQ (reference sequence). The ends were cut back, 5 bases at V and 4 bases at J, with 9 bases in the middle. The CDR3 is made up of 13 amino acids. The DNA of the CDR3 is TGTGCCAGCAGCCCGCAGGGGAATCAGCCCCAGCATTTT. Protein: CASSPQGNQPQHF.

The rearrangement joins TRBV4-2 to TRBJ1-5; maybe TRBD1 (6 bases). V was trimmed by 2 bases and J by 3 bases, leaving 8 bases between them. The germline CDR1 and CDR2 sequences are LGHNA and YNFKEQ. The CDR3 has 14 amino acids. CDR3 sequence (DNA): TGTGCCAGCAGCCAAACAGGGAACAATCAGCCCCAGCATTTT. Translation gives CASSQTGNNQPQHF.

The J gene is TRBJ2-3, the V gene TRBV18, with D tentatively TRBD2 (5 bases). The CDR3 consists of 16 residues. Germline loops: CDR1 KGHSH, CDR2 LQKENI. V gave up 0 bases and J gave up 2 bases, with 12 bases separating them. The CDR3: CASSPPEDFVTDTQYF. Written as DNA, the CDR3 is TGTGCCAGCTCACCACCGGAGGACTTCGTCACAGATACGCAGTATTTT.

This clone was counted once. The V call is TRBV7-3, the J call TRBJ1-5; D possibly corresponds to TRBD1 (5 bases). The V end was cut by 2 bases, the J end by 7 bases, with 9 bases between. The CDR3 spans 13 residues. CDR1 and CDR2 from the germline V gene are SGHTA and FQGTGA. The CDR3 bases are TGTGCCAGCAGCTTAGGGGCAAACCAGCCCCAGCATTTT. This encodes CASSLGANQPQHF.

This clone was detected once. V gene TRBV6-5 combines with J gene TRBJ1-1; a possible D gene is TRBD1 (6 bases). Germline CDR1 reads MNHEY; CDR2 reads SVGAGI. V gave up 0 bases and J gave up 7 bases, with 9 bases separating them. This CDR3 is built from 13 residues. This CDR3 is CASSYSPGDEAFF. CDR3 bases: TGTGCCAGCAGTTACTCTCCAGGGGATGAAGCTTTCTTT.

The chain uses TRBV5-4 and TRBJ2-7, with TRBD2 identical over 7 bases. With 3 bases clipped from V and 0 bases from J, the junction kept 6 bases outside the gene matches. Looked up from germline, CDR1 is SGHNT and CDR2 is YYREEE (reference sequence). The CDR3 extends over 15 amino acids. CDR3 bases: TGTGCCAGCAGCTCCAAACGGGGGGACTCCTACGAGCAGTACTTC. Translated, it gives CASSSKRGDSYEQYF.

The rearrangement links TRBV7-9 to TRBJ2-5; TRBD1 agrees at 10 bases. From germline, CDR1 is SEHNR and CDR2 FQNEAQ (reference sequence). The length of the CDR3 is 18 residues. The V segment lost 0 bases and the J segment 2 bases; nucleotides outside the gene matches: 9. The CDR3 DNA reads TGTGCCAGCAGCTTAGCCCGAACCGGGACAGGGGCGCAAGAGACCCAGTACTTC. It specifies CASSLARTGTGAQETQYF. The full variable domain, with the rest looked up from reference TRBV7-9 and TRBJ2-5, is DTGVSQNPRHKITKRGQNVTFRCDPISEHNRLYWYRQTLGQGPEFLTYFQNEAQLEKSRLLSDRFSAERPKGSFSTLEIQRTEQGDSAMYLCASSLARTGTGAQETQYFGPGTRLLVL.

This clone occurred once. The chain's CDR3 is CASSSGTSGSSTDTQYF. The CDR3 nucleotides are TGTGCCAGCAGTTCAGGGACTAGCGGGTCTAGCACAGATACGCAGTATTTT. The genes are TRBV6-2 or TRBV6-3 and TRBJ2-3; 12 bases are a match to TRBD2. CDR1 MNHEY and CDR2 SVGEGT come from the germline V gene. The V gene end was trimmed by 4 bases and the J gene end by 0 bases; junction bases not matched to a gene: 5. This CDR3 comprises 17 residues.

V usage is TRBV20-1 and J usage is TRBJ2-7; D is ambiguous. CDR1 and CDR2 (germline): DFQATT, SNEGSKA (reference sequence). The CDR3 runs to 11 residues. V lost 6 bases and J 3 bases, leaving 9 bases between the germline ends. The CDR3 region has the DNA TGCAGTGCAAGACTCGTCTACGAGCAGTACTTC. It codes for CSARLVYEQYF.

Only a few counts were recorded for this clone. The rearrangement joins TRBV29-1 to TRBJ2-2; 9 nucleotides align to TRBD1. The CDR3 is 14 residues long. With 6 bases clipped from V and 4 bases from J, the junction kept 6 bases outside the gene matches. Looked up from germline, CDR1 is SQVTM and CDR2 is ANQGSEA. The CDR3 nucleotides read TGCAGCGTGTCACAGGGGGCTAGCACCGGGGAGCTGTTTTTT. Translation gives CSVSQGASTGELFF.

The rearrangement links TRBV7-2 to TRBJ2-4; D may be TRBD1 (6 bases). Looked up from germline, CDR1 is SGHTA and CDR2 is FQGNSA. The CDR3 is 15 amino acids. V shed 6 bases and J shed 6 bases, with 18 bases lying between them. In nucleotides, the CDR3 is TGTGCCAGCAGTCCTCCGGGACACGGGACAAACATTCAGTACTTC. This encodes CASSPPGHGTNIQYF.

The V call is TRBV3-1 (or the pseudogene TRBV3-2), the J call TRBJ2-1; 12 nucleotides match TRBD2. Germline values: CDR1 LGHDT, CDR2 YNNKEL (reference sequence). V trimming: 4 bases; J trimming: 4 bases; junction bases outside the gene matches: 5. This CDR3 has 16 amino acids. The CDR3 sequence is CASSPGTSGGYNEQFF. The CDR3 nucleotides are TGTGCCAGCAGCCCAGGCACTAGCGGGGGGTACAATGAGCAGTTCTTC.

The V and J genes are TRBV3-1 (or the pseudogene TRBV3-2) and TRBJ2-5; 11 bases agree with TRBD2. From germline, CDR1 is LGHDT and CDR2 YNNKEL (reference sequence). V trimming: 5 bases; J trimming: 9 bases; junction bases outside the gene matches: 8. The CDR3 runs to 14 residues. CDR3 nucleotide sequence: TGTGCCAGCAGCAGGACTAGCGGGCCCGCTTCCCAGTACTTC. Its protein product is CASSRTSGPASQYF.

This chain uses TRBV4-3 with TRBJ1-5; weak D call: TRBD1 (5 bases). Germline V gene data show CDR1 as LGHNA and CDR2 as YSLEER. The CDR3 loop spans 13 amino acids. The V and J ends lost 0 bases and 6 bases respectively, with 6 bases between them. The CDR3 loop reads CASSQDRGQPQHF. CDR3 coding DNA: TGCGCCAGCAGCCAAGATAGGGGTCAGCCCCAGCATTTT.